Sequencing of this T cell receptor beta chain was carried out in a study of blood T cell repertoires in COVID-19 (dated by TCRdb to the early 2020s). Background on the whole study: Collaborator samples came from the United States, Italy and Spain and covered acute and convalescent phases of COVID-19. The repertoires were released in a freely available public database intended as a resource for research on the immune response to SARS-CoV-2. HLA class I and class II types, where available, came from metadata supplied by the sample provider rather than from assay-based typing. Subjects who had been exposed to COVID-19, were actively infected with it, or had recovered from it provided the deeply sampled blood TCRbeta repertoires that made up the dataset. The sample metadata nearly always contained a de-identified subject ID, COVID-19 status, age in years and sex. The samples were drawn from the first 160 participants of the ongoing ImmuneRACE study and from 1,200 or so subjects provided by 6 global collaborators. The material from the prospective study consisted of cDNA or gDNA derived from T cells, B-cell-depleted T cells, or PBMCs. What the study reported, not specific to this receptor: How much clinical and demographic metadata was included differed by source and by participant, and the metadata was provided uncurated.

Spanning cysteine to phenylalanine, the CDR3 consists of 18 amino acids. Of the read, only the CDR3 DNA is kept; its 54 bases are in frame from base 1. The V end loses 2 bases and the J end loses 5 bases, and a stretch of 24 bases separates them. CDR1 and CDR2 (MDHEN, SYDVKM) derive from the germline V gene. Concerning this clone itself: This receptor's antigen is unknown. No quality values exist for individual bases; no much larger clone is one base distant.

Participants in the prospective study were aged 18 to 89 years, lived in about two dozen United States geographic areas, and enrolled through a virtual design. To assign participants to cohorts, the prospective study relied on clinical history that participants themselves reported in a screening survey and a study questionnaire. Each participant in the prospective study had whole blood, serum and a nasopharyngeal or oropharyngeal swab collected by mobile phlebotomists. Over an approximately 2-month period, participants in the prospective study had the option of providing additional blood draws and questionnaires. Prospective study blood samples were shipped either frozen or at room temperature before DNA extraction. The immunoSEQ Assay, a bias-controlled multiplex PCR, was used to amplify TCRbeta CDR3 regions from genomic DNA. Processing in the source paper ran as follows. Nucleated cell counts per sample were estimated from amplification of reference gene primers within the assay. To quantify the absolute abundance of each unique TCRbeta CDR3 rearrangement, sequence reads were collapsed and filtered. Productive Simpson clonality was computed per sample as the square root of Simpson's diversity index over productive rearrangements. TCRdb took this table from immuneACCESS and kept in-frame rearrangements with V and J called. Such tables lack part of the clones; where checked against another copy, unresolved V genes explain under half of the gap, and the rest is unexplained. The D gene and trimming were derived from the DNA, and the V and J assignments and clone size from that table. For this sample the table gives about 300,000 clones, of which about 90% were detected only once. The top ten constitute over 3.5% of the sample.

The sequencing sample was made of PBMCs or T cells enriched from blood (not recorded which). The chain joins TRBV28 to TRBJ1-2; perhaps TRBD1 is the D gene, with 6 bases matching. The clonotype comes from a woman under 30 with acute COVID-19. The bases read TGTGCCAGCAGTTTAAGGGGACATTTGGCCGTGGCCTCTTATGGCTACACCTTC. Translated, this gives CASSLRGHLAVASYGYTF.